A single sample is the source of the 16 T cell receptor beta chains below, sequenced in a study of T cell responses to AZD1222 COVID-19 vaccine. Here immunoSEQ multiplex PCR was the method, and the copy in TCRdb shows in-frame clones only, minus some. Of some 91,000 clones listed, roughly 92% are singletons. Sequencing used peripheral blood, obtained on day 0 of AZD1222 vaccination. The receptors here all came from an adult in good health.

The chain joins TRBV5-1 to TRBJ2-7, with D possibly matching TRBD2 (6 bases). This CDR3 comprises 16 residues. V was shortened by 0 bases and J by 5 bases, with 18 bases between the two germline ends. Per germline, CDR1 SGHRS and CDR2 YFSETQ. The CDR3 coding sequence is TGCGCCAGCAGCTTGGGATGGGAGCGGGTTGCCCACGAGCAGTACTTC. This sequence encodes CASSLGWERVAHEQYF.

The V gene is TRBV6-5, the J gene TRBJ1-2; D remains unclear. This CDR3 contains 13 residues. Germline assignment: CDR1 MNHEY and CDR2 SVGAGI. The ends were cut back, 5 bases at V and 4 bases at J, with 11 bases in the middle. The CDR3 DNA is TGTGCCAGCAGTCGGGGTTCGGGCTATGGCTACACCTTC. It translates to CASSRGSGYGYTF.

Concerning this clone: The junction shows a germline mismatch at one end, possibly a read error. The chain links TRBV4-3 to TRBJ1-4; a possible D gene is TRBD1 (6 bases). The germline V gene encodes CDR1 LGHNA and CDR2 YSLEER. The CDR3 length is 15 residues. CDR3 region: CATSRGRITNEKLFF. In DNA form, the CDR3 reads TGCGCCACCAGCCGGGGGCGGATAACTAATGAAAAACTGTTTTTT.

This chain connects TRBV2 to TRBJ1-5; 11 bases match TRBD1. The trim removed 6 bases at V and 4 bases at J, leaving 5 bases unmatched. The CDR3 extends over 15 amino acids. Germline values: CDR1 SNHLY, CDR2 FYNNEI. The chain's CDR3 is CASREGTGGNQPQHF. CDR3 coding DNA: TGTGCCAGCAGGGAGGGGACAGGGGGAAATCAGCCCCAGCATTTT.

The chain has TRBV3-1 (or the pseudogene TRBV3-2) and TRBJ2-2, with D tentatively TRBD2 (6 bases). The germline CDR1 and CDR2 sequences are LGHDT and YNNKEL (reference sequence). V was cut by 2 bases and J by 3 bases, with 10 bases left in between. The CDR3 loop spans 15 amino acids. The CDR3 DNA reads TGTGCCAGCAGCCAAACGGGGAGGTACACCGGGGAGCTGTTTTTT. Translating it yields CASSQTGRYTGELFF.

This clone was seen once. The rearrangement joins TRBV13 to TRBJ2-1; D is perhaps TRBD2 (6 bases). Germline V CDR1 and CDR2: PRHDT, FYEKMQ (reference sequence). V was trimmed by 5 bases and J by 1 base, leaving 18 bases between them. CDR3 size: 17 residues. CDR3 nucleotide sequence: TGTGCCAGCAGCCCTCACATCAGGGAGGCGTCCTACAATGAGCAGTTCTTC. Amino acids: CASSPHIREASYNEQFF. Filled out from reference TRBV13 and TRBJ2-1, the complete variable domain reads AAGVIQSPRHLIKEKRETATLKCYPIPRHDTVYWYQQGPGQDPQFLISFYEKMQSDKGSIPDRFSAQQFSDYHSELNMSSLELGDSALYFCASSPHIREASYNEQFFGPGTRLTVL.

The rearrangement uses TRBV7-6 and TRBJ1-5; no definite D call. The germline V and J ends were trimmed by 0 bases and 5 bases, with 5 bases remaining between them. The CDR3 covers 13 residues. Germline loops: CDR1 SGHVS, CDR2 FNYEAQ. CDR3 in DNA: TGTGCCAGCAGCTTAGCGCGAGATCAGCCCCAGCATTTT. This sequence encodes CASSLARDQPQHF. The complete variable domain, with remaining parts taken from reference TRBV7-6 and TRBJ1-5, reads GAGVSQSPRYKVTKRGQDVALRCDPISGHVSLYWYRQALGQGPEFLTYFNYEAQQDKSGLPNDRFSAERPEGSISTLTIQRTEQRDSAMYRCASSLARDQPQHFGDGTRLSIL.

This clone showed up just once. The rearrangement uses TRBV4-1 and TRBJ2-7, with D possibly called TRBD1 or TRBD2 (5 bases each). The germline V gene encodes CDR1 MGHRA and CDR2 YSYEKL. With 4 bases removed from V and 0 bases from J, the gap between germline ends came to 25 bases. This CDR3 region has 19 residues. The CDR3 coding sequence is TGCGCCAGCAGCCCTAATTTTCGGGACCTTCAGGCTGGCTCCTACGAGCAGTACTTC. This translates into CASSPNFRDLQAGSYEQYF.

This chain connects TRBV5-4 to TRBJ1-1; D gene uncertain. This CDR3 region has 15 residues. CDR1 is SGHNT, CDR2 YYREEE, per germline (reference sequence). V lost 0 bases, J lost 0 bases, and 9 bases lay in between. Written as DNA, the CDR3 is TGTGCCAGCAGCTTGGCGACCGTTATGAACACTGAAGCTTTCTTT. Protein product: CASSLATVMNTEAFF.

The CDR3 loop reads CATSDGTANTEAFF. The CDR3 bases are TGTGCCACCAGTGATGGGACAGCGAACACTGAAGCTTTCTTT. The V call is TRBV24-1, the J call TRBJ1-1, with 7 bases aligning to TRBD1. Germline lookup yields CDR1 KGHDR and CDR2 SFDVKD. The CDR3 covers 14 residues. With V trimmed by 3 bases and J by 1 base, 1 base remained unmatched.

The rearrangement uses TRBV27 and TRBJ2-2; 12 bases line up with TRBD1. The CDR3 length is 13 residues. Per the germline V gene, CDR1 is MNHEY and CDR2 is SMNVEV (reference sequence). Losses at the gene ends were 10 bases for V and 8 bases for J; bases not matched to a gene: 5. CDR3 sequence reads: CATGQGARGELFF. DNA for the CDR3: TGTGCCACGGGACAGGGGGCGCGAGGGGAGCTGTTTTTT.

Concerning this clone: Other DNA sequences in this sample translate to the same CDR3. The CDR3 spells CASSLGRNTEAFF. The DNA of the CDR3 is TGTGCCAGCAGCTTGGGGCGGAACACTGAAGCTTTCTTT. The chain couples TRBV5-4 to TRBJ1-1, with D unresolved. CDR3 size: 13 residues. Between the trimmed V and J ends, which lost 0 bases and 1 base, there was a span of 4 bases. Germline V gene lookup returns CDR1 SGHNT and CDR2 YYREEE (reference sequence).

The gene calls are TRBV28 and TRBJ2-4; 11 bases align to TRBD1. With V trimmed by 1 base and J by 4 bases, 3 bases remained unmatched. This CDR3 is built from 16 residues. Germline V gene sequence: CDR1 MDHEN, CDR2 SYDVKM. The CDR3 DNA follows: TGTGCCAGCAGTTTATATGGACAGGGGGCAAAAAACATTCAGTACTTC. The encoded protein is CASSLYGQGAKNIQYF.

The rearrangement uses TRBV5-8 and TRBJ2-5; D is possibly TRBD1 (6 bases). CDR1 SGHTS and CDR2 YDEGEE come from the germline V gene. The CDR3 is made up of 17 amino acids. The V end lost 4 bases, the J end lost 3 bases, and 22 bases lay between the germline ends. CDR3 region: CASSSDRRSTDKETQYF. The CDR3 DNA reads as TGTGCCAGCAGCAGCGACAGGAGAAGCACAGACAAAGAGACCCAGTACTTC.

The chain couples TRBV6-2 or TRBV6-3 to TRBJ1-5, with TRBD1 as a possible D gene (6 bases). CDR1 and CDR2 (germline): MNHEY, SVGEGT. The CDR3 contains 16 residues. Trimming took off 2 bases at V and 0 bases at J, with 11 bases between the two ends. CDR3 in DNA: TGTGCCAGCAGTTACGGGCAGGGGCCTAGCAATCAGCCCCAGCATTTT. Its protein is CASSYGQGPSNQPQHF.

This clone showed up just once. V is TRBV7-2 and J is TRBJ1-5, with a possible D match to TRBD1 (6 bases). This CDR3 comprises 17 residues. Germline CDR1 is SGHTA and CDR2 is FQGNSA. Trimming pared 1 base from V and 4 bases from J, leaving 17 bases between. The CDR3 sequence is CASSLVGTPSWNQPQHF. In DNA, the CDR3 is TGTGCCAGCAGCTTAGTTGGGACACCGAGTTGGAATCAGCCCCAGCATTTT.